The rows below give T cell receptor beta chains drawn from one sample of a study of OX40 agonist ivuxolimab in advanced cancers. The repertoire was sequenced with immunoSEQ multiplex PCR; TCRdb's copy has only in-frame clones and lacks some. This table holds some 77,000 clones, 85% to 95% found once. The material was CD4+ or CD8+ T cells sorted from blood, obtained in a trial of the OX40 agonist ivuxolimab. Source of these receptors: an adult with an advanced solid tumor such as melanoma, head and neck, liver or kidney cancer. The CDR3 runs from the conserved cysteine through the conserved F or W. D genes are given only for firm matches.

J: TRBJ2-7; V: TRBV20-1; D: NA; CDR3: CSARSQYEQYF
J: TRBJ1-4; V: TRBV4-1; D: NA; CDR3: CASSQASRGENEKLFF
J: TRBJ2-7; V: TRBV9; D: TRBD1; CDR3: CASSQGQGPYEQYF
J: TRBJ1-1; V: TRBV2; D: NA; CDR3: CASSEVVAFF
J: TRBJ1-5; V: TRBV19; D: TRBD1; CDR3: CASRTTGDSNQPQHF
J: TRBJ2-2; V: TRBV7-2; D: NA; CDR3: CASSLGGARGELFF
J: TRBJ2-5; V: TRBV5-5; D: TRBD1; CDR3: CASSLEGTGEETQYF
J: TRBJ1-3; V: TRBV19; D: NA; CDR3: CASSIAGTAGNTIYF
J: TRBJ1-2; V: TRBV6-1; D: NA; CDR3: CASSDNTYGYTF
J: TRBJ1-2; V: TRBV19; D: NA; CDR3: CASSNRNYGYTF
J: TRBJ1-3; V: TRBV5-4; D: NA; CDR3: CASSLYQLSRSSGNTIYF
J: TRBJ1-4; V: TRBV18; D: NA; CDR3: CASSPREARNEKLFF
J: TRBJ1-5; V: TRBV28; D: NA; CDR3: CASRVRDTDQPQHF
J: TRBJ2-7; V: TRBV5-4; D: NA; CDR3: CASSLGLRAYEQYF
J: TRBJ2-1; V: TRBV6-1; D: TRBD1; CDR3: CASSYRDRGEDEQFF
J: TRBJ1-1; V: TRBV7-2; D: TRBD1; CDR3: CASSLAPTGGGTEAFF
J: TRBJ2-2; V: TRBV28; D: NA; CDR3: CASQGGKPNTGELFF
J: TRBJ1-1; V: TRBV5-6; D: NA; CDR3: CASRNMDTEAFF
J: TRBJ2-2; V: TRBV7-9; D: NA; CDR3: CASSLGQPTGELFF
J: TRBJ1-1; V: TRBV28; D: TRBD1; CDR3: CASSFPPGQAPGGAFF
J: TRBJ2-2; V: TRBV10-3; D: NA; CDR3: CAISGFRTETNTGELFF
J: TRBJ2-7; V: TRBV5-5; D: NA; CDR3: CASSLDVGLGVRYF
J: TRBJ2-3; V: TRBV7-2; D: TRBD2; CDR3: CASSSSRGYGGSTDTQYF
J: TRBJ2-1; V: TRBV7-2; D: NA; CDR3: CASSPLTITSRSSYNEQFF